Following are 22 T cell receptor beta chains from one sample sequenced in a study of technical replicates of blood from a handful of donors. Using immunoSEQ multiplex PCR, the repertoire was profiled, and TCRdb retains in-frame clones only, with some absent. The sample holds 60,000 to 85,000 clones; around 97% are singletons and the top ten take approximately 0.2%. Sequencing input: T cells isolated from PBMCs. These receptors all stem from a human donor in good health.

This clone was seen once. CDR3 sequence: CASSIAGRLAGTGELFF. The CDR3 DNA is TGTGCCAGTAGTATAGCGGGTCGGCTAGCGGGCACCGGGGAGCTGTTTTTT. The chain recombines TRBV19 with TRBJ2-2; 8 bases agree with TRBD2. Trimming took 1 base from V and 4 from J; bases not matched to a gene: 8. Germline-derived CDR1 and CDR2 are LNHDA and SQIVND (reference sequence). The CDR3 loop spans 17 amino acids.

The V call is TRBV11-3, the J call TRBJ1-1; 8 bases are a match to TRBD1. This CDR3 is 14 amino acids long. Germline V lookup: CDR1 SGHNT, CDR2 YENEEA. V shed 4 bases, J shed 11 bases, and the junction held 12 bases outside the gene matches. The CDR3 loop is CASSSTGVPVDAFF. The CDR3 nucleotides read TGTGCCAGCAGCTCGACAGGGGTGCCGGTTGACGCTTTCTTT.

This clone was detected many times. The chain employs TRBV2 and TRBJ2-7, with no clear D. The CDR3 has 13 amino acids. Germline loops: CDR1 SNHLY, CDR2 FYNNEI. Between the trimmed V and J ends, which lost 6 bases and 0 bases, there was a span of 9 bases. The CDR3 DNA sequence: TGTGCCAGCAGGGTCGTTAGCTCCTACGAGCAGTACTTC. This gives the protein CASRVVSSYEQYF.

The V gene is TRBV2, the J gene TRBJ1-2; tentative D call: TRBD1 (5 bases). This CDR3 region has 14 residues. V gave up 10 bases and J gave up 4 bases, with 19 bases separating them. Looked up from germline, CDR1 is SNHLY and CDR2 is FYNNEI. The CDR3 reads CATDLGGLTYGYTF. The CDR3 DNA is TGTGCCACCGATCTGGGGGGACTTACCTATGGCTACACCTTC.

The chain joins TRBV10-1 to TRBJ2-2; 10 bases are shared with TRBD1. With 6 bases clipped from V and 4 bases from J, the junction kept 8 bases outside the gene matches. CDR3 length: 16 residues. Germline assignment: CDR1 WNHNN and CDR2 SYGVQD (reference sequence). DNA of the CDR3: TGCGCCAGCAGCACGCGACAGGGGGCGAGCACCGGGGAGCTGTTTTTT. It yields the protein CASSTRQGASTGELFF.

This clone has a single count. The rearrangement uses TRBV7-9 and TRBJ2-7; TRBD1 is a possible D gene (6 bases). CDR3 size: 14 residues. Looked up from germline, CDR1 is SEHNR and CDR2 is FQNEAQ (reference sequence). V lost 5 bases and J 3 bases, leaving 14 bases between the germline ends. The CDR3 reads CASSAQGGLYEQYF. DNA for the CDR3: TGTGCCAGCAGCGCACAGGGTGGGCTCTACGAGCAGTACTTC.

This clone was recorded once. The rearrangement uses TRBV7-9 and TRBJ1-1; TRBD1 aligns across 11 bases. V trimming: 5 bases; J trimming: 4 bases; junction bases outside the gene matches: 6. CDR3 size: 15 residues. The V gene's germline CDR1 is SEHNR and CDR2 FQNEAQ (reference sequence). DNA of the CDR3: TGTGCCAGCAGCCAGACCGGGACAGGGGGCACTGAAGCTTTCTTT. Its protein product is CASSQTGTGGTEAFF. Based on the CDR3 plus reference TRBV7-9 and TRBJ1-1, the full variable domain is DTGVSQNPRHKITKRGQNVTFRCDPISEHNRLYWYRQTLGQGPEFLTYFQNEAQLEKSRLLSDRFSAERPKGSFSTLEIQRTEQGDSAMYLCASSQTGTGGTEAFFGQGTRLTVV.

V and J are TRBV7-9 and TRBJ2-1; TRBD2 matches 10 bases. There are 15 residues in the CDR3. J was trimmed by 8 bases and V by 2 bases; bases with no gene match: 6. Germline V gene sequence: CDR1 SEHNR, CDR2 FQNEAQ (reference sequence). This CDR3 reads CASSLLAGEWYEQFF. The CDR3 bases are TGTGCCAGCAGCTTACTAGCGGGAGAATGGTATGAGCAGTTCTTC.

This clone was recorded once. This chain joins TRBV6-1 and TRBJ2-7; possible D gene TRBD1, 6 bases. CDR1 is MNHNS, CDR2 SASEGT, per germline. The CDR3 runs to 14 residues. V lost 8 bases, J lost 2 bases, and 16 bases lay in between. The CDR3 bases are TGTGCCAGCTCTAAGGCAGGGGAAGCCTACGAGCAGTACTTC. It is translated as CASSKAGEAYEQYF.

This rearrangement joins TRBV2 to TRBJ1-1, with D unresolved. V lost 4 bases and J lost 3, with 12 bases in between. From germline, CDR1 is SNHLY and CDR2 FYNNEI. The length of the CDR3 is 14 residues. Here the CDR3 reads CASSALTADTEAFF. The DNA for the CDR3 is TGTGCCAGCAGTGCGTTAACAGCGGACACTGAAGCTTTCTTT.

This chain uses TRBV5-1 with TRBJ1-4; possibly TRBD1 for D (6 bases). The CDR3 is made up of 16 amino acids. Trimming removed 2 bases at V and 6 bases at J, with 17 bases between. Germline CDR1 reads SGHRS; CDR2 reads YFSETQ. In nucleotides, the CDR3 is TGCGCCAGCAGCTTAATTGGGGCAGGGGCTGATGAAAAACTGTTTTTT. Its protein is CASSLIGAGADEKLFF.

Written as DNA, the CDR3 is TGTGCCAGCAGCTCGCCGTCAGGGGGCTTGGGTGAGACCCAGTACTTC. It codes for CASSSPSGGLGETQYF. The chain combines TRBV7-8 with TRBJ2-5, with 8 bases fitting TRBD1. Trimming at V came to 4 bases and at J to 5 bases, leaving 12 bases not matched to a gene. The CDR3 is made up of 16 amino acids. Germline assignment: CDR1 SGHVS and CDR2 FQNEAQ. Based on the CDR3 plus reference TRBV7-8 and TRBJ2-5, the full variable domain is GAGVSQSPRYKVAKRGQDVALRCDPISGHVSLFWYQQALGQGPEFLTYFQNEAQLDKSGLPSDRFFAERPEGSVSTLKIQRTQQEDSAVYLCASSSPSGGLGETQYFGPGTRLLVL.

The chain recombines TRBV6-1 with TRBJ2-7, with 7 bases matching TRBD2. V was clipped by 0 bases and J by 3 bases; unmatched bases: 2. Per germline, CDR1 MNHNS and CDR2 SASEGT. The CDR3 is made up of 14 amino acids. The CDR3 sequence is CASSEAGGGYEQYF. The CDR3 nucleotides read TGTGCCAGCAGTGAAGCGGGGGGGGGCTACGAGCAGTACTTC.

The J gene is TRBJ1-2, the V gene TRBV6-1; perhaps TRBD1 as D (5 bases). This CDR3 region has 11 residues. Trimming left V 4 bases short and J 8 bases short, with 8 bases between. Germline V gene sequence: CDR1 MNHNS, CDR2 SASEGT. The chain's CDR3 is CASSVGVGYTF. The DNA for the CDR3 is TGTGCCAGCAGTGTAGGGGTCGGCTACACCTTC.

This chain uses TRBV11-3 with TRBJ1-4, with D hard to call. Per the germline V gene, CDR1 is SGHNT and CDR2 is YENEEA. V was clipped by 1 base and J by 8 bases, with 14 bases between them. The CDR3 extends over 15 amino acids. CDR3 region: CASSLGDGVSEKLFF. The CDR3 DNA reads TGTGCCAGCAGCTTAGGAGACGGGGTCAGCGAAAAACTGTTTTTT.

The chain has TRBV13 and TRBJ2-7; weak D call: TRBD2 (6 bases). V lost 2 bases, J lost 5 bases, and 16 bases lay in between. The CDR3 consists of 15 residues. Per germline, CDR1 PRHDT and CDR2 FYEKMQ (reference sequence). CDR3 sequence reads: CASSLRPGGSHEQYF. CDR3 DNA: TGTGCCAGCAGCTTACGTCCCGGGGGTTCCCACGAGCAGTACTTC. The whole variable domain, filled in from reference TRBV13 and TRBJ2-7, reads AAGVIQSPRHLIKEKRETATLKCYPIPRHDTVYWYQQGPGQDPQFLISFYEKMQSDKGSIPDRFSAQQFSDYHSELNMSSLELGDSALYFCASSLRPGGSHEQYFGPGTRLTVT.

The genes are TRBV9 and TRBJ2-1, with D possibly matching TRBD2 (5 bases). V lost 0 bases, J lost 2 bases, and 9 bases lay in between. Germline-derived CDR1 and CDR2 are SGDLS and YYNGEE. The CDR3 sequence is 15 residues long. Written as DNA, the CDR3 is TGTGCCAGCAGCGTAGATGGGCGGGCCTACAATGAGCAGTTCTTC. Protein product: CASSVDGRAYNEQFF.

The V call is TRBV5-6, the J call TRBJ2-7; 10 bases align to TRBD1. With V trimmed by 4 bases and J by 6 bases, 7 bases remained unmatched. The V gene's germline CDR1 is SGHDT and CDR2 YYEEEE. The CDR3 sequence is 14 residues long. Here the CDR3 DNA reads TGTGCCAGCAGCGTCCGGGACAGGGGCTCCGAGCAGTACTTC. It codes for CASSVRDRGSEQYF.

The chain is built from TRBV7-2 and TRBJ2-7; a possible D gene is TRBD2 (6 bases). The length of the CDR3 is 13 residues. CDR1 SGHTA and CDR2 FQGNSA come from the germline V gene. Trimming removed 6 bases from V and 4 bases from J, with 13 bases in between. The CDR3 protein is CASRRASAYEQYF. As DNA, the CDR3 is TGTGCCAGCAGGAGGGCTAGCGCGTACGAGCAGTACTTC.

The chain combines TRBV10-3 with TRBJ2-7; D unresolved. The ends were cut back, 3 bases at V and 3 bases at J, with 3 bases in the middle. The V gene's germline CDR1 is ENHRY and CDR2 SYGVKD. This CDR3 is built from 11 residues. CDR3 coding DNA: TGTGCCATCAGTGATAGCTACGAGCAGTACTTC. Encoded protein: CAISDSYEQYF.

The chain couples TRBV28 to TRBJ2-1; the match to TRBD2 covers 9 bases. This CDR3 contains 15 residues. J lost 1 base, V lost 8 bases, and 6 bases had no gene match. Germline CDR1 MDHEN, CDR2 SYDVKM. This CDR3 is CASGSSGTSYNEQFF. The DNA for the CDR3 is TGTGCCAGCGGGTCTAGCGGGACTTCCTACAATGAGCAGTTCTTC. Full variable domain (remainder filled in from reference TRBV28 and TRBJ2-1): DVKVTQSSRYLVKRTGEKVFLECVQDMDHENMFWYRQDPGLGLRLIYFSYDVKMKEKGDIPEGYSVSREKKERFSLILESASTNQTSMYLCASGSSGTSYNEQFFGPGTRLTVL.

The chain combines TRBV27 with TRBJ2-2; a weak D match, TRBD1 (6 bases). The CDR3 consists of 14 residues. CDR1 is MNHEY and CDR2 is SMNVEV in the germline V gene (reference sequence). The ends were cut back, 4 bases at V and 4 bases at J, with 10 bases in the middle. The CDR3 nucleotides read TGTGCCAGCAGTTGGACAGTCATCACCGGGGAGCTGTTTTTT. Its protein product is CASSWTVITGELFF.